This T cell receptor (beta chain) was found in a study of blood T cell repertoires in COVID-19. In the study overall: Samples representing acute and convalescent COVID-19 were sourced from the United States, Italy and Spain. Sample material is recorded as cDNA or gDNA derived from T cells, B-cell-depleted T cells, or PBMCs.

V was cut by 5 bases and J by 4 bases, with 9 bases left in between. This CDR3 region has 13 residues. Seattle cases were enrolled at active infection and followed longitudinally. Per the original data handling: The assay estimated nucleated cells by amplifying reference gene primers. Some clones are missing from TCRdb's copy, which holds only in-frame ones; the method was immunoSEQ multiplex PCR. V and J calls and clone size are as listed in that table; D and trimming were resolved from the DNA. The sample holds around 360,000 clones; 80% to 90% are singletons and the top ten take more than 9%. Material for sequencing was peripheral blood. This receptor was obtained from a woman under 40 with COVID-19, enrolled during active disease. This sequence joins TRBV12-3 or TRBV12-4 and TRBJ1-3; tentative D call: TRBD1 (6 bases). The CDR3 coding sequence is TGTGCCAGCAGTACAGGGATGGGAAACACCATATATTTT. Protein product: CASSTGMGNTIYF.